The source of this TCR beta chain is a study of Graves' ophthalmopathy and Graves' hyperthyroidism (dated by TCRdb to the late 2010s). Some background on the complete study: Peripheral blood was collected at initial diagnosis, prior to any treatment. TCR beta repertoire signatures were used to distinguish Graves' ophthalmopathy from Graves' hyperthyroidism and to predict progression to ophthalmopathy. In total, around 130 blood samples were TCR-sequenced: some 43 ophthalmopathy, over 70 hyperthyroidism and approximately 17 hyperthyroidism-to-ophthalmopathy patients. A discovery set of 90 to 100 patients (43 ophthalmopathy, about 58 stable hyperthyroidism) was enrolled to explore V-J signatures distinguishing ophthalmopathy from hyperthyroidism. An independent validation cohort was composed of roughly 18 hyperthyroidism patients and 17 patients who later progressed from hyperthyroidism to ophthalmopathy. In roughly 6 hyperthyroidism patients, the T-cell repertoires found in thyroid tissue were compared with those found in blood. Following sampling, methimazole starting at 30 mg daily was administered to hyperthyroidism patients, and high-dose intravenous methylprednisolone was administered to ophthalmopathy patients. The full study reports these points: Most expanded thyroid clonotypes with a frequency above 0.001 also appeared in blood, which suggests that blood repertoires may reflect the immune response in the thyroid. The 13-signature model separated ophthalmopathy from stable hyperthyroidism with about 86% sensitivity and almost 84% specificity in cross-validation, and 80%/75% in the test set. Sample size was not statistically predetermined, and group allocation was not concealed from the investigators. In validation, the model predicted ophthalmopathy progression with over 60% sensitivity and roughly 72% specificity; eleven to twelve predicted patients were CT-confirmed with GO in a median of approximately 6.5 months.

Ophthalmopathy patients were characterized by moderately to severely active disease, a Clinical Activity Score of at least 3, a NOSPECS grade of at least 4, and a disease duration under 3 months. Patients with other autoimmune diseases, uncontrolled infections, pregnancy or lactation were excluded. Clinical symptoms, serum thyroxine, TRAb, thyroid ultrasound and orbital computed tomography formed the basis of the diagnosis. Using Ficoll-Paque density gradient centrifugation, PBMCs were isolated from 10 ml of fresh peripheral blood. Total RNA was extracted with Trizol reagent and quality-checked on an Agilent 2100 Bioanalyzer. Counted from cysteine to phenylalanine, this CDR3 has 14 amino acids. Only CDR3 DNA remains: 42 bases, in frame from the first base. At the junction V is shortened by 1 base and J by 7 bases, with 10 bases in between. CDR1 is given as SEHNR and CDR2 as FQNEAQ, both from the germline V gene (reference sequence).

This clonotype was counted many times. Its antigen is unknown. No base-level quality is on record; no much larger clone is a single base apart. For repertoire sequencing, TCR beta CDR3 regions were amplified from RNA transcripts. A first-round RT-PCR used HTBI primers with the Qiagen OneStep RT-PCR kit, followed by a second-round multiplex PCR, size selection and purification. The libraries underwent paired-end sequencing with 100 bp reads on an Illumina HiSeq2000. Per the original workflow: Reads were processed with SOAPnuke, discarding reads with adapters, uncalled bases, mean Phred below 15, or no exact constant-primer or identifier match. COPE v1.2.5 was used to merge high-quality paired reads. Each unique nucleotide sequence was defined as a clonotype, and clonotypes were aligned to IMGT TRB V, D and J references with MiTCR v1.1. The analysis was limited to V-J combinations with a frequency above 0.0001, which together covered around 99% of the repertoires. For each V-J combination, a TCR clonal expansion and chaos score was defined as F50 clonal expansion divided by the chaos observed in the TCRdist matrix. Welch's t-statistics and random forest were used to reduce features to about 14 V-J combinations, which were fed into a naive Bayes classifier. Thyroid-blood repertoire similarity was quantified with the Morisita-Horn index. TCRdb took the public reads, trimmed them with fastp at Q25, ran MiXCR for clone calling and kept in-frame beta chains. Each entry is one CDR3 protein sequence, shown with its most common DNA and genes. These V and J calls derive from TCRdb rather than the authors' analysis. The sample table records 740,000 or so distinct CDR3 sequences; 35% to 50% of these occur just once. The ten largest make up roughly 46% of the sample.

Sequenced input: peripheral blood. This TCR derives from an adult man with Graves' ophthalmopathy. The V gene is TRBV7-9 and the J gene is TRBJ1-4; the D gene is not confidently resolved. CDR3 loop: CASSLDPRSEKLFF. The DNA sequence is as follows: TGTGCCAGCAGCTTAGATCCGAGGAGTGAAAAACTGTTTTTT.